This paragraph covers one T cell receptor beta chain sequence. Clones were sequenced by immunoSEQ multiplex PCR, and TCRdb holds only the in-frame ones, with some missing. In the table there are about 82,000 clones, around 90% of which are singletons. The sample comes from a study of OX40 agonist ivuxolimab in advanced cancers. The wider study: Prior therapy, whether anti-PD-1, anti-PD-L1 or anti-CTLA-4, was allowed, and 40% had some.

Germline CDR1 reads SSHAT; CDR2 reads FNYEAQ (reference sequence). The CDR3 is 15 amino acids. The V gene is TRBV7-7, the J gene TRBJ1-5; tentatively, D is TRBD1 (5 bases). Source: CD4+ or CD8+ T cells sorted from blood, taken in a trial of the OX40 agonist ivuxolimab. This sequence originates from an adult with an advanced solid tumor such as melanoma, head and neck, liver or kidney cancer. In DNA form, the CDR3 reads TGTGCTAGCCACCCAGGGTTACATAGCAATCAGCCCCAGCATTTT. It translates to CASHPGLHSNQPQHF.